The clone carrying this TCR beta chain was recorded once. Its cognate antigen is unknown. This entry is derived from a study of identical twins. Study-wide findings and caveats: Out-of-frame alpha sequences common to twins exhibited an excess of low generation probability. Conclusions were drawn cross-sectionally by statistical analysis, without following the same donors. The abundant beta clonotypes from cord blood had fewer insertions, and memory repertoires had none of this.

The cDNA had a unique molecular identifier and a template-switch universal primer site. TCRdb re-derived calls from the 5' RACE reads in MiXCR, one entry per CDR3 protein. The sample yields roughly 1,500,000 distinct CDR3 sequences, around a third seen once. The TCR was taken from a newborn girl in good health. The sample comprised cord blood.

CDR3 sequence: CASIGTGMQYF. For the CDR3, the DNA is TGTGCCAGCATAGGGACAGGGATGCAGTATTTT. The chain carries TRBV2 and TRBJ2-3; TRBD1 matches 9 bases. The CDR3 spans 11 residues. Germline V lookup: CDR1 SNHLY, CDR2 FYNNEI. The V segment lost 7 bases and the J segment 11 bases; nucleotides outside the gene matches: 4. Together with reference TRBV2 and TRBJ2-3, the CDR3 gives the full variable domain: EPEVTQTPSHQVTQMGQEVILRCVPISNHLYFYWYRQILGQKVEFLVSFYNNEISEKSEIFDDQFSVERPDGSNFTLKIRSTKLEDSAMYFCASIGTGMQYFGPGTRLTVL.